The clone carrying this T cell receptor (beta chain) has more than one count but fewer than ten. The data stem from a study of identical twins. The CDR3 covers 14 residues. Germline assignment: CDR1 LGHNA and CDR2 YSLEER. Deletions cut 1 base from V and 8 bases from J, with 14 bases between. Each CDR3 protein is one row after TCRdb ran MiXCR on the 5' RACE reads. The sample consists of roughly 490,000 distinct CDR3 sequences, roughly an eighth of them appearing once. This same sample was also part of a study on yellow fever vaccine responses in identical twins.

The source material was CD4+ T cells sorted from blood. This sequence was found in a young woman in good health. The rearrangement links TRBV4-3 to TRBJ1-2; tentative D call: TRBD1 (5 bases). CDR3 sequence (DNA): TGCGCCAGCAGCCAAGGGGGGACCGTGGAAGGCTACACCTTC. Translating it yields CASSQGGTVEGYTF.